Below, 20 T cell receptor beta chains from the same sample are listed, as sequenced in a study of neurological immune-mediated disorders. Each CDR3 protein gets one entry after TCRdb re-called the 5' RACE reads with MiXCR. The repertoire includes about 65,000 distinct CDR3 sequences, approximately 3.7% of them detected once, and more than 2.5% sits in the top ten. Sequences were obtained from PBMCs. The receptors stem from a middle-aged man with multiple sclerosis.

This clonotype has ten or more counts. The chain carries TRBV7-8 and TRBJ2-7, with a tentative D call TRBD1 (6 bases). Germline CDR1 SGHVS, CDR2 FQNEAQ. V was cut by 5 bases and J by 6 bases, with 17 bases left in between. The CDR3 has 14 amino acids. The DNA for the CDR3 is TGTGCCAGCAGCAAACAACAGGGAACAAGCGAGCAGTACTTC. Protein product: CASSKQQGTSEQYF.

This clonotype has at least ten counts. The chain uses TRBV7-8 and TRBJ2-7; the D gene is possibly TRBD1 (5 bases). Germline assignment: CDR1 SGHVS and CDR2 FQNEAQ. V was pared by 4 bases and J by 1 base, with 17 bases between. The CDR3 totals 16 residues. The CDR3 DNA follows: TGTGCCAGCAGCTCCCGATCCTTCAGGGAATCCTACGAGCAGTACTTC. This codes for CASSSRSFRESYEQYF.

This clonotype was seen many times. The chain joins TRBV7-2 to TRBJ2-7; 7 bases align to TRBD2. With V trimmed by 4 bases and J by 4 bases, 4 bases remained unmatched. The CDR3 consists of 13 residues. CDR1 and CDR2 from the germline V gene are SGHTA and FQGNSA. The CDR3 loop is CASSSRGGYEQYF. CDR3 DNA: TGTGCCAGCAGCTCGCGCGGGGGATACGAGCAGTACTTC. The whole variable domain, filled in from reference TRBV7-2 and TRBJ2-7, reads GAGVSQSPSNKVTEKGKDVELRCDPISGHTALYWYRQSLGQGLEFLIYFQGNSAPDKSGLPSDRFSAERTGGSVSTLTIQRTQQEDSAVYLCASSSRGGYEQYFGPGTRLTVT.

This clonotype was recorded many times. This sequence joins TRBV6-5 and TRBJ1-4, with a tentative D call TRBD1 (5 bases). Trimming took off 8 bases at V and 8 bases at J, with 15 bases between the two ends. The V gene's germline CDR1 is MNHEY and CDR2 SVGAGI. The CDR3 sequence is 13 residues long. For the CDR3, the DNA is TGTGCCAGCTTAAAACGGGGGAGCGAAAAACTGTTTTTT. The encoded protein is CASLKRGSEKLFF.

At least ten counts were recorded for this clonotype. The chain carries TRBV10-3 and TRBJ1-2; D is unresolved. Trimming took 3 bases from V and 0 from J, leaving 5 bases between them. Germline CDR1 is ENHRY and CDR2 is SYGVKD. The length of the CDR3 is 13 residues. The CDR3 reads CAISDLSNYGYTF. CDR3 coding DNA: TGTGCCATCAGTGATCTGTCTAACTATGGCTACACCTTC.

There are many counts of this clonotype. The CDR3: CASSLGVLGSYNEQFF. The CDR3 DNA is TGCGCCAGCAGCTTGGGGGTGTTAGGGTCCTACAATGAGCAGTTCTTC. The rearrangement joins TRBV5-1 to TRBJ2-1; no clear D gene. The length of the CDR3 is 16 residues. Trimming left V 0 bases short and J 1 base short, with 11 bases between. CDR1 and CDR2 (germline): SGHRS, YFSETQ.

This chain joins TRBV5-6 and TRBJ1-2; possible D gene TRBD1, 5 bases. Deletions cut 3 bases from V and 4 bases from J, with 13 bases between. Germline CDR1 reads SGHDT; CDR2 reads YYEEEE. The CDR3 spans 14 residues. This CDR3 reads CASSSPWDGYGYTF. As DNA, the CDR3 is TGTGCCAGCAGCTCGCCCTGGGACGGCTATGGCTACACCTTC.

This clonotype was seen a handful of times. This chain links TRBV5-1 with TRBJ2-5; D gene uncertain. Per germline, CDR1 SGHRS and CDR2 YFSETQ. The CDR3 covers 15 residues. V lost 0 bases and J lost 2, with 11 bases in between. This chain's CDR3 is CASSLDGVGQETQYF. CDR3 DNA: TGCGCCAGCAGCTTGGATGGGGTAGGACAAGAGACCCAGTACTTC. The full variable domain, its missing parts supplied by reference TRBV5-1 and TRBJ2-5, is KAGVTQTPRYLIKTRGQQVTLSCSPISGHRSVSWYQQTPGQGLQFLFEYFSETQRNKGNFPGRFSGRQFSNSRSEMNVSTLELGDSALYLCASSLDGVGQETQYFGPGTRLLVL.

This clonotype was detected many times. J is TRBJ1-1 and V is TRBV6-2 or TRBV6-3; D is uncertain. Germline CDR1 is MNHEY and CDR2 is SVGEGT. The V and J ends lost 6 bases and 1 base respectively, with 12 bases between them. This CDR3 is built from 14 residues. The DNA for the CDR3 is TGTGCCAGCAGAGATAGGAGGTGGAACACTGAAGCTTTCTTT. It specifies CASRDRRWNTEAFF.

This clonotype came up many times. The gene calls are TRBV20-1 and TRBJ1-5; 7 nucleotides agree with TRBD1. With 3 bases clipped from V and 4 bases from J, the junction kept 6 bases outside the gene matches. Germline V CDR1 and CDR2: DFQATT, SNEGSKA (reference sequence). This CDR3 is 14 amino acids long. The CDR3 sequence: CSASFGTANQPQHF. DNA of the CDR3: TGCAGTGCTAGTTTCGGGACAGCAAATCAGCCCCAGCATTTT.

This clonotype occurred many times. This rearrangement joins TRBV4-1 to TRBJ1-4; D uncertain. This CDR3 is 14 amino acids long. Trimming pared 6 bases from V and 1 base from J, leaving 9 bases between. Germline loops: CDR1 MGHRA, CDR2 YSYEKL. CDR3 in DNA: TGCGCCAGCAGACACAGAGGAACTAATGAAAAACTGTTTTTT. Residues: CASRHRGTNEKLFF.

This clonotype was seen ten or more times. V and J are TRBV27 and TRBJ2-5; D not certain. CDR3 length: 14 amino acids. The germline V and J ends were trimmed by 6 bases and 0 bases, with 11 bases remaining between them. The germline V gene encodes CDR1 MNHEY and CDR2 SMNVEV (reference sequence). The CDR3 nucleotides read TGTGCCAGCAGCCGCGACTTGTACCAAGAGACCCAGTACTTC. Translated, it gives CASSRDLYQETQYF.

The sample holds many counts of this clonotype. This chain joins TRBV6-5 and TRBJ2-1, with 14 nucleotides matching TRBD2. This CDR3 is 18 amino acids long. The germline CDR1 and CDR2 sequences are MNHEY and SVGAGI. The junction had 10 bases not matched to a gene; V was cut back by 5 bases and J by 4 bases. As DNA, the CDR3 is TGTGCCAGCAGTCGGACTAGCGGGGGGTTTAAGGGATACAATGAGCAGTTCTTC. Translated: CASSRTSGGFKGYNEQFF.

In its sample, this clonotype was seen many times. The chain couples TRBV10-3 to TRBJ2-3; D uncertain. V shed 0 bases and J shed 1 base, with 11 bases lying between them. This CDR3 has 16 amino acids. Germline values: CDR1 ENHRY, CDR2 SYGVKD. CDR3 loop: CAISESSVRGTDTQYF. CDR3 bases: TGTGCCATCAGTGAGTCCAGCGTTCGGGGCACAGATACGCAGTATTTT.

This clonotype was seen ten or more times. This sequence joins TRBV5-5 and TRBJ1-3; D call uncertain. In germline, CDR1 is SGHKS, CDR2 YYEKEE (reference sequence). Between the trimmed V and J ends, which lost 4 bases and 5 bases, there was a span of 16 bases. This CDR3 contains 15 residues. The CDR3 DNA reads TGTGCCAGCAGCCAACATGAGGTGCTGAGAAACACCATATATTTT. Protein sequence: CASSQHEVLRNTIYF.

This clonotype has a count of ten or more. V usage is TRBV9 and J usage is TRBJ2-3, with TRBD2 matching 9 bases. Germline loops: CDR1 SGDLS, CDR2 YYNGEE. The trim removed 0 bases at V and 4 bases at J, leaving 3 bases unmatched. The CDR3 totals 15 residues. The DNA of the CDR3 is TGTGCCAGCAGCGTAGGCGGGGGGGCCCCAGATACGCAGTATTTT. Protein: CASSVGGGAPDTQYF.

Many counts were recorded for this clonotype. The V and J genes are TRBV12-3 or TRBV12-4 and TRBJ2-3; a possible D gene is TRBD1 (5 bases). The CDR3 consists of 17 residues. Trimming pared 5 bases from V and 2 bases from J, leaving 20 bases between. CDR3: CASSQPQGSLPTDTQYF. The CDR3 DNA sequence: TGTGCCAGCAGTCAACCCCAGGGAAGTTTACCCACAGATACGCAGTATTTT.

To note about this clonotype: A much larger clone is a single base away; this may be a read error. This CDR3 is CASSNDRVKQPQNF. The CDR3 nucleotides are TGTGCCAGCAGTAACGACAGGGTTAAGCAGCCCCAGAATTTT. The rearrangement uses TRBV6-5 and TRBJ1-5, with 7 bases lining up with TRBD1. The CDR3 totals 14 residues. Germline-derived CDR1 and CDR2 are MNHEY and SVGAGI.

This clonotype has ten or more counts. V gene TRBV6-2 or TRBV6-3 combines with J gene TRBJ1-5; D ambiguous. CDR1 and CDR2 (germline): MNHEY, SVGEGT. V lost 2 bases, J lost 4 bases, and 12 bases lay in between. The CDR3 covers 15 residues. CDR3 residues: CASSYTQLRNQPQHF. The CDR3 coding sequence is TGTGCCAGCAGTTACACTCAGCTGAGAAATCAGCCCCAGCATTTT.

Ten or more counts support this clonotype. J is TRBJ2-1 and V is TRBV7-9; 9 bases map to TRBD2. The V gene end was trimmed by 2 bases and the J gene end by 2 bases; junction bases not matched to a gene: 7. Per germline, CDR1 SEHNR and CDR2 FQNEAQ (reference sequence). The CDR3 consists of 17 residues. The DNA for the CDR3 is TGTGCCAGCAGCTTATTTATTTCTAGCGGGGCCTACAATGAGCAGTTCTTC. It yields the protein CASSLFISSGAYNEQFF.